These 22 T cell receptor beta chains were all obtained from the same sample, sequenced in a study of blood T cell repertoires in COVID-19. TCRdb's copy holds only in-frame clones and misses some; the assay was immunoSEQ multiplex PCR. The table includes under 150,000 clones, roughly 90% detected once. Sequencing input: peripheral blood. These receptors originate from a middle-aged man with active or convalescent COVID-19.

V gene TRBV18 combines with J gene TRBJ1-4; 7 nucleotides match TRBD1. The CDR3 contains 16 residues. CDR1 is KGHSH and CDR2 is LQKENI in the germline V gene. J was trimmed by 2 bases and V by 5 bases; bases with no gene match: 8. The CDR3 loop reads CASSSETTGTNEKLFF. DNA of the CDR3: TGTGCCAGCTCATCGGAGACGACAGGGACTAATGAAAAACTGTTTTTT. Filled out from reference TRBV18 and TRBJ1-4, the complete variable domain reads NAGVMQNPRHLVRRRGQEARLRCSPMKGHSHVYWYRQLPEEGLKFMVYLQKENIIDESGMPKERFSAEFPKEGPSILRIQQVVRGDSAAYFCASSSETTGTNEKLFFGSGTQLSVL.

The V and J genes are TRBV28 and TRBJ1-4; D ambiguous. V shed 5 bases and J shed 8 bases, with 12 bases lying between them. Germline V gene data show CDR1 as MDHEN and CDR2 as SYDVKM. The CDR3 totals 13 residues. The DNA of the CDR3 is TGTGCCAGCAGTCCGTTGAAGGAGGAAAAACTGTTTTTT. Translated, it gives CASSPLKEEKLFF. Using reference TRBV28 and TRBJ1-4 for the parts outside the CDR3, the full variable domain is DVKVTQSSRYLVKRTGEKVFLECVQDMDHENMFWYRQDPGLGLRLIYFSYDVKMKEKGDIPEGYSVSREKKERFSLILESASTNQTSMYLCASSPLKEEKLFFGSGTQLSVL.

CDR3 DNA: TGTGCCAGCAGCTTAAGGGTAGCGGGAGTGGGATTGGCCAAAAACATTCAGTACTTC. This gives the protein CASSLRVAGVGLAKNIQYF. The chain recombines TRBV7-9 with TRBJ2-4; 9 bases match TRBD2. V shed 2 bases, J shed 1 base, and the junction held 12 bases outside the gene matches. This CDR3 region has 19 residues. Germline lookup yields CDR1 SEHNR and CDR2 FQNEAQ (reference sequence).

The chain has TRBV29-1 and TRBJ1-1; no firm D call. V was pared by 4 bases and J by 3 bases, with 21 bases between. The germline V gene has CDR1 SQVTM and CDR2 ANQGSEA. The CDR3 loop spans 16 amino acids. CDR3 residues: CSVGGTGGNHYTEAFF. The CDR3 bases are TGCAGCGTTGGGGGTACCGGAGGGAACCATTACACTGAAGCTTTCTTT.

This chain uses TRBV6-5 with TRBJ2-7, with 12 positions matching TRBD2. V dropped 2 bases and J dropped 6; count of bases not matched to a gene: 2. The CDR3 has 14 residues. The germline V gene encodes CDR1 MNHEY and CDR2 SVGAGI. In DNA, the CDR3 is TGTGCCAGCAGTTACGGGGGACTAGCGGGCGAGCAGTACTTC. Translated, it gives CASSYGGLAGEQYF.

This chain connects TRBV11-2 to TRBJ2-7; D may be TRBD1 (5 bases). The germline gives CDR1 SGHAT, CDR2 FQNNGV. The CDR3 loop spans 14 amino acids. The V gene lost 1 base and the J gene lost 7 bases, with 14 bases spanning the gap. CDR3: CASSLGGRVWEQYF. CDR3 DNA: TGTGCCAGCAGCTTAGGAGGCAGGGTGTGGGAGCAGTACTTC.

The chain uses TRBV7-6 and TRBJ1-3, with 9 bases fitting TRBD1. This CDR3 spans 18 amino acids. Germline V gene lookup returns CDR1 SGHVS and CDR2 FNYEAQ. V shed 3 bases, J shed 1 base, and the junction held 10 bases outside the gene matches. The CDR3 nucleotides are TGTGCCAGCAGCTTTCGGGGGGGACAGGGCTTATCTGGAAACACCATATATTTT. Protein: CASSFRGGQGLSGNTIYF.

The chain is built from TRBV13 and TRBJ2-5; 8 positions match TRBD2. The germline V gene has CDR1 PRHDT and CDR2 FYEKMQ (reference sequence). The CDR3 sequence is 15 residues long. V trimming: 6 bases; J trimming: 4 bases; junction bases outside the gene matches: 10. This chain's CDR3 is CASSRPGLAGETQYF. The CDR3 region has the DNA TGTGCCAGCAGTCGCCCCGGTCTAGCGGGAGAGACCCAGTACTTC. Full variable domain (outside the CDR3, taken from reference TRBV13 and TRBJ2-5): AAGVIQSPRHLIKEKRETATLKCYPIPRHDTVYWYQQGPGQDPQFLISFYEKMQSDKGSIPDRFSAQQFSDYHSELNMSSLELGDSALYFCASSRPGLAGETQYFGPGTRLLVL.

V gene TRBV6-2 or TRBV6-3 combines with J gene TRBJ2-5, with D tentatively TRBD2 (6 bases). The CDR3 totals 13 residues. V was clipped by 4 bases and J by 7 bases, with 13 bases between them. Germline V gene data show CDR1 as MNHEY and CDR2 as SVGEGT. The CDR3 protein is CASSWTMPGTQYF. DNA for the CDR3: TGTGCCAGCAGTTGGACTATGCCGGGGACCCAGTACTTC.

The CDR3 DNA sequence: TGTGCCAGCAGCTTAAGACCAGGGAACACCGGGGAGCTGTTTTTT. Amino acids: CASSLRPGNTGELFF. V gene TRBV7-3 combines with J gene TRBJ2-2; D call uncertain. The V end was cut by 1 base, the J end by 1 base, with 7 bases between. CDR3 size: 15 residues. The V gene's germline CDR1 is SGHTA and CDR2 FQGTGA.

The chain has TRBV28 and TRBJ2-7; TRBD2 matches 10 bases. This CDR3 is 16 amino acids long. J gave up 3 bases and V 5 bases, and 10 bases lay outside the gene matches. In germline, CDR1 is MDHEN, CDR2 SYDVKM. CDR3 DNA: TGTGCCAGCAGTACCCCGACTAGCGGGCCTAACTACGAGCAGTACTTC. Amino acid sequence: CASSTPTSGPNYEQYF.

The chain is built from TRBV19 and TRBJ1-3; D uncertain. The V end lost 3 bases, the J end lost 0 bases, and 6 bases lay between the germline ends. The CDR3 loop spans 14 amino acids. The germline CDR1 and CDR2 sequences are LNHDA and SQIVND (reference sequence). This CDR3 reads CASSMPSSGNTIYF. CDR3 nucleotides: TGTGCCAGTAGTATGCCGAGCTCTGGAAACACCATATATTTT.

This clone was seen just once. V is TRBV5-4 and J is TRBJ2-7, with D unresolved. This CDR3 has 13 amino acids. Germline lookup yields CDR1 SGHNT and CDR2 YYREEE (reference sequence). The ends were cut back, 1 base at V and 1 base at J, with 6 bases in the middle. CDR3 sequence reads: CASSLRQSYEQYF. The CDR3 DNA is TGTGCCAGCAGCTTGCGCCAGTCCTACGAGCAGTACTTC.

The rearrangement links TRBV19 to TRBJ2-2, with D perhaps matching TRBD1 (6 bases). The CDR3 totals 15 residues. V was cut by 6 bases and J by 0 bases, with 11 bases left in between. Germline lookup yields CDR1 LNHDA and CDR2 SQIVND (reference sequence). Here the CDR3 reads CASRIYRANTGELFF. Here the CDR3 DNA reads TGTGCCAGTAGAATTTACAGGGCGAACACCGGGGAGCTGTTTTTT. Full variable domain (remainder filled in from reference TRBV19 and TRBJ2-2): DGGITQSPKYLFRKEGQNVTLSCEQNLNHDAMYWYRQDPGQGLRLIYYSQIVNDFQKGDIAEGYSVSREKKESFPLTVTSAQKNPTAFYLCASRIYRANTGELFFGEGSRLTVL.

This rearrangement joins TRBV28 to TRBJ2-7; D gene ambiguous. CDR1 and CDR2 (germline): MDHEN, SYDVKM. The CDR3 has 15 amino acids. Trimming pared 4 bases from V and 0 bases from J, leaving 13 bases between. The CDR3 is CASSSPDKTSYEQYF. In DNA form, the CDR3 reads TGTGCCAGCAGTTCCCCCGACAAAACCTCCTACGAGCAGTACTTC.

V usage is TRBV7-2 and J usage is TRBJ1-1; 8 bases align to TRBD1. The germline CDR1 and CDR2 sequences are SGHTA and FQGNSA. The V gene end was trimmed by 5 bases and the J gene end by 11 bases; junction bases not matched to a gene: 10. This CDR3 has 13 amino acids. CDR3 in DNA: TGTGCCAGCAGCCCCCCGGACAGGGTGCTTGCTTTCTTT. Translating gives CASSPPDRVLAFF.

This clone was seen a single time. The gene calls are TRBV27 and TRBJ1-6; TRBD1 aligns across 7 bases. The ends lost 7 bases at V and 0 bases at J; junction bases unmatched: 18. Germline values: CDR1 MNHEY, CDR2 SMNVEV (reference sequence). This CDR3 is built from 20 residues. The CDR3 DNA is TGTGCCAGCAAACCGGAGACAGGGTTTCGAATCAGCTCCTATAATTCACCCCTCCACTTT. This gives the protein CASKPETGFRISSYNSPLHF.

Turning to this clone: One end of the junction does not line up with germline, which may come from a read error. The sample carries other DNA sequences with the same CDR3. This sequence joins TRBV24-1 and TRBJ2-5; possible D gene TRBD1, 5 bases. This CDR3 has 14 residues. Looked up from germline, CDR1 is KGHDR and CDR2 is SFDVKD. The CDR3 here is CATSARTGEETQYF. CDR3 DNA: TGTGCCACCAGTGCCAGAACAGGTGAAGAAACCCAGTACTTC.

The V gene is TRBV4-1, the J gene TRBJ2-5; D uncertain. Germline V gene data show CDR1 as MGHRA and CDR2 as YSYEKL. The CDR3 is 14 residues long. V was pared by 3 bases and J by 0 bases, with 8 bases between. The DNA of the CDR3 is TGCGCCAGCAGCCATCGCACAGACCAAGAGACCCAGTACTTC. As protein: CASSHRTDQETQYF.

DNA for the CDR3: TGTGCCCTCGGGACTAGCGGTAGCACAGATACGCAGTATTTT. This translates into CALGTSGSTDTQYF. The rearrangement uses TRBV6-5 and TRBJ2-3, with TRBD2 identical over 11 bases. The CDR3 length is 14 residues. V lost 11 bases to trimming and J lost 0 bases; unmatched junction nucleotides: 4. Germline V gene sequence: CDR1 MNHEY, CDR2 SVGAGI.

The rearrangement joins TRBV7-3 to TRBJ2-3; TRBD2 aligns across 8 bases. V lost 6 bases and J lost 10; bases outside the gene matches: 9. The CDR3 has 13 residues. CDR1 is SGHTA and CDR2 is FQGTGA in the germline V gene. The CDR3 loop reads CASSAPETSAQYF. Written as DNA, the CDR3 is TGTGCCAGCAGTGCCCCTGAGACTAGCGCGCAGTATTTT.

This clone appeared a single time. The CDR3 DNA is TGTGCCAGCAGTGACTTAAGCGGCCAAGAGACCCAGTACTTC. Translating gives CASSDLSGQETQYF. This chain joins TRBV6-4 and TRBJ2-5; maybe TRBD2 (5 bases). The germline CDR1 and CDR2 sequences are MRHNA and SNTAGT. There are 14 residues in the CDR3. V gave up 1 base and J gave up 1 base, with 7 bases separating them.